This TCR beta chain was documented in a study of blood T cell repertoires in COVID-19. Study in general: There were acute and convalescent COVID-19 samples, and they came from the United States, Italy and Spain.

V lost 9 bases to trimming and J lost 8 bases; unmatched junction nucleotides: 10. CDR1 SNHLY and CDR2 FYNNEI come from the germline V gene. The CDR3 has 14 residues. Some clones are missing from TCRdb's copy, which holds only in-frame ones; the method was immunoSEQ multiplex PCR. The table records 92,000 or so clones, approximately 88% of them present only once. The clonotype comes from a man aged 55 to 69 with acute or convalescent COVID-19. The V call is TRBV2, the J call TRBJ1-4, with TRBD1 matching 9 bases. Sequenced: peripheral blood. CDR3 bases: TGTGCCAGTTCTGTCGGGACAGGGCAGGAAAAACTGTTTTTT. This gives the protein CASSVGTGQEKLFF.